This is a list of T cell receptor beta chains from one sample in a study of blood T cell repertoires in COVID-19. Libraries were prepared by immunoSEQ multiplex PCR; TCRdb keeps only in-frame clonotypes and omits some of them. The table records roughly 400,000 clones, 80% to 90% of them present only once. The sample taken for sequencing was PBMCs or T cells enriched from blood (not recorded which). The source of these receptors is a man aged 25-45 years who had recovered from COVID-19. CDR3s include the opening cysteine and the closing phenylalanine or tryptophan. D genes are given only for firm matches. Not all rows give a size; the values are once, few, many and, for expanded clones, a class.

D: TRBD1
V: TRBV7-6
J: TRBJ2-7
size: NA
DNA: TGTGCCAGCAGCTTGGGACAGAGTTCCTACGAGCAGTACTTC
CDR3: CASSLGQSSYEQYF

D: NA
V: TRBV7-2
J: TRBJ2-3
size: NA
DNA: TGTGCCAGCAGCTTTACAGGGACAGATACGCAGTATTTT
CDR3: CASSFTGTDTQYF

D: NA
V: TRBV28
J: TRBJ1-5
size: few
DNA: TGTGCCAGCAGTTCCAGGGATTGGGGCAATCAGCCCCAGCATTTT
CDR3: CASSSRDWGNQPQHF

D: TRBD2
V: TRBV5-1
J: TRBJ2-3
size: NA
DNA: TGCGCCAGCAGCTTCCGGCCAGCGGGAGAGGATACGCAGTATTTT
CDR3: CASSFRPAGEDTQYF

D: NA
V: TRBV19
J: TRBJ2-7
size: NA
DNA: TGTGCCAGTAGTATAATAGGGGACTACGAGCAGTACTTC
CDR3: CASSIIGDYEQYF

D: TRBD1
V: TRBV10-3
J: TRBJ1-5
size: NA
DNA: TGTGCCATCTCTGCGGACAGGGGAGTTCAGCCCCAGCATTTT
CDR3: CAISADRGVQPQHF

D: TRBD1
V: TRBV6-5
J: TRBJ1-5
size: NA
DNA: TGTGCCAGCAGCCGGTGGGACAGAGATCAGCCCCAGCATTTT
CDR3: CASSRWDRDQPQHF

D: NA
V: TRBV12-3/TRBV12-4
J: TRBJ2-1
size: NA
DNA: TGTGCCAGCACCCTCCTCAATGAGCAGTTCTTC
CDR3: CASTLLNEQFF

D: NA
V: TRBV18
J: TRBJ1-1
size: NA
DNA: TGTGCCAGCTCACCGGTTGCAGGGAAATGGAACACTGAAGCTTTCTTT
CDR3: CASSPVAGKWNTEAFF

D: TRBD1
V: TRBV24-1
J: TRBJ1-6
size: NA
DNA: TGTGCCACCACCCCAACGGACAGGGTAAATTCACCCCTCCACTTT
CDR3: CATTPTDRVNSPLHF

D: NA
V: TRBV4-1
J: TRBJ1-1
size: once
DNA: TGCGCCAGCAGCCAGGGCGTCGGCACTGAAGCTTTCTTT
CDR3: CASSQGVGTEAFF

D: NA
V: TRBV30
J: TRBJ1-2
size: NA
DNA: TGTGCCTGGAATGAGAACCGCTATGGCTACACCTTC
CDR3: CAWNENRYGYTF